Listed below are T cell receptor beta chains from one sample, sequenced in a study of T cell responses to AZD1222 COVID-19 vaccine. Profiling relied on immunoSEQ multiplex PCR, and the TCRdb table lists in-frame clones only, not all of them. The table shows roughly 150,000 clones, with roughly 87% occurring only once. Sample: peripheral blood, taken 28 days after the second AZD1222 dose. These TCRs come from an adult who received the AZD1222 COVID-19 vaccine. The CDR3 runs from the conserved cysteine through the conserved F or W. The D gene is left open where the match is weak. Some rows mark clone size as missing; the rest say once, few, many or name a class of expanded clone.

D gene	V gene	J gene	clone size	CDR3 DNA	CDR3 protein
NA	TRBV5-6	TRBJ1-2	NA	TGTGCCAGCAGCCCCGGGGCTGGCTACACCTTC	CASSPGAGYTF
TRBD1	TRBV4-1	TRBJ2-7	NA	TGCGCCAGCAGCCAACCCCCTCCCCGGCAGGGGGTCACCTACGAGCAGTACTTC	CASSQPPPRQGVTYEQYF
TRBD2	TRBV5-1	TRBJ2-5	NA	TGCGCCAGCAGCTTGATAACTAGCGGCCAAGAGACCCAGTACTTC	CASSLITSGQETQYF
NA	TRBV2	TRBJ1-1	NA	TGTGCCAGCAGTGGCAGGAACACTGAAGCTTTCTTT	CASSGRNTEAFF
TRBD1	TRBV19	TRBJ1-1	few	TGTGCCAGTAGTATTGGGGCAGGGGGCCGCTATGGCACTGAAGCTTTCTTT	CASSIGAGGRYGTEAFF
NA	TRBV18	TRBJ2-1	NA	TGTGCCAGCTCACCCTCCTTCGCGGGGCCCTACAATGAGCAGTTCTTC	CASSPSFAGPYNEQFF
NA	TRBV30	TRBJ1-1	NA	TGTGCCTGGAGTACAGGGACGGCTGGGAACACTGAAGCTTTCTTT	CAWSTGTAGNTEAFF
NA	TRBV6-2/TRBV6-3	TRBJ1-2	NA	TGTGCCAGCAGTTACTCCCGCTATGGCTACACCTTC	CASSYSRYGYTF
NA	TRBV11-2	TRBJ1-1	NA	TGTGCCAGCCCAGGGGCAGGTAACACTGAAGCTTTCTTT	CASPGAGNTEAFF
NA	TRBV14	TRBJ1-6	NA	TGTGCCAGCAGCCGCGTAGAAGGGGTGGCTTCACCCCTCCACTTT	CASSRVEGVASPLHF
NA	TRBV19	TRBJ1-5	NA	TGTGCCACAAGGATAGGGAATCAGCCCCAGCATTTT	CATRIGNQPQHF
TRBD1	TRBV5-6	TRBJ2-2	NA	TGTGCCAGCAGCGGGGGACAGCTCAACACCGGGGAGCTGTTTTTT	CASSGGQLNTGELFF
NA	TRBV6-5	TRBJ1-4	NA	TGTGCCAGCAGTCCCGGGACAACTAATGAAAAACTGTTTTTT	CASSPGTTNEKLFF
TRBD1	TRBV28	TRBJ2-7	NA	TGTGCCAGCAGTTCGGGACAGGCCCCCTACGAGCAGTACTTC	CASSSGQAPYEQYF
NA	TRBV7-9	TRBJ1-2	NA	TGTGCCAGCAGCCCCGAGGGGGACTATGGCTACACCTTC	CASSPEGDYGYTF
TRBD1	TRBV27	TRBJ2-7	once	TGTGCCAGCAGTCGACAGGGGGCCTACGAGCAGTACTTC	CASSRQGAYEQYF
TRBD1	TRBV4-2	TRBJ1-5	NA	TGTGCCAGCAGCCATGGGGACAGGGCAGATCAGCCCCAGCATTTT	CASSHGDRADQPQHF
NA	TRBV19	TRBJ1-2	NA	TGTGCCAGTAGCCAAATGGGGGCTAACTATGGCTACACCTTC	CASSQMGANYGYTF
NA	TRBV11-2	TRBJ2-1	NA	TGTGCCAGCAGCCCCGGCGGGGTAGCCTCCTACAATGAGCAGTTCTTC	CASSPGGVASYNEQFF
NA	TRBV15	TRBJ1-6	NA	TGTGCCACCAGCAGAGACCGGGACCCCTTTGTACCCCTCCACTTT	CATSRDRDPFVPLHF
TRBD1	TRBV29-1	TRBJ1-1	NA	TGCAGCGTTGCACCGAACAGGGGGAACACTGAAGCTTTCTTT	CSVAPNRGNTEAFF
NA	TRBV4-3	TRBJ1-6	NA	TGCGCCAGCAGCCAAGATAACCCTAAAAATTCACCCCTCCACTTT	CASSQDNPKNSPLHF